The clone carrying this T cell receptor (beta chain) has more than one count but fewer than ten. Antigen: not known. Treatment: approximately nine-day PBMC culture with coronavirus spike peptide pools or control peptides (ViraFEST assay). This sample was included in a study of vaccination and CD4 T cells after COVID-19. This CDR3 spans 11 amino acids. Looked up from germline, CDR1 is DFQATT and CDR2 is SNEGSKA (reference sequence). Sequencing of the DNA from cultured CD4+ T cells was carried out with the Oncomine TCR Beta short-read assay. Someone extracted genomic DNA from cultured CD4+ T cells. One entry per CDR3 protein results from TCRdb running MiXCR on the PCR reads. The repertoire holds 22,000 or so distinct CDR3 sequences, with 43% as singletons.

The material sequenced was CD4+ T cells from blood, cultured in vitro. The TCR originated in a human donor who had recovered from COVID-19. This chain links TRBV20-1 with TRBJ2-5; TRBD1 agrees at 8 bases. CDR3 amino acids: CTARQGRTQYF. The CDR3 coding sequence is TGCACCGCTAGACAGGGGCGGACCCAGTACTTC.